This TCR beta chain is drawn from a study of spatial heterogeneity in lung cancer. Study background: A unique TCR and UMI combination showed up more than ten times in raw reads, on average.

Study-wide points: The study found ubiquitous expanded tumor TCRs in blood more at resection than follow-up.

Time point defined: sample taken at primary tumor resection. The study sequenced unsorted whole RNA from tumor, nontumor lung or frozen PBMC. There are many counts of this clonotype. Its matching antigen is unknown. Individually, TCR cDNA molecules were each labelled with a unique molecular identifier. One entry per CDR3 protein, called by TCRdb with MiXCR from the 5' RACE reads. This table has some 21,000 distinct CDR3 sequences, 3% to 3.5% appearing once. The CDR3 consists of 16 residues. Germline CDR1 and CDR2: ENHRY and SYGVKD. J lost 5 bases, V lost 2 bases, and 8 bases had no gene match. The chain employs TRBV10-3 and TRBJ2-5; 10 nucleotides agree with TRBD2. The clonotype was recovered from a female donor with early-stage non-small cell lung cancer. Sequences were derived from PBMCs, sampled at surgery. The CDR3 loop is CAISEAKAGGWETQYF. CDR3 in DNA: TGTGCCATCAGTGAGGCAAAAGCGGGAGGGTGGGAGACCCAGTACTTC.